The 28 T cell receptor beta chains below come from one sample, sequenced in a study of blood T cell repertoires in COVID-19. The method was immunoSEQ multiplex PCR; TCRdb's version includes in-frame clones alone and lacks a portion of them. The sample records 100,000 to 120,000 clones, 70% to 90% being singletons. Sample: peripheral blood. The receptors come from a man aged 35 to 55 with acute or convalescent COVID-19.

V gene TRBV19 combines with J gene TRBJ1-4, with TRBD1 matching over 8 bases. Germline CDR1 is LNHDA and CDR2 is SQIVND (reference sequence). There are 14 residues in the CDR3. V trimming: 5 bases; J trimming: 2 bases; junction bases outside the gene matches: 1. CDR3 DNA sequence: TGTGCCAGTAGTCGGGACAGGACTAATGAAAAACTGTTTTTT. This sequence encodes CASSRDRTNEKLFF.

The chain joins TRBV24-1 to TRBJ2-3; D remains ambiguous. This CDR3 is built from 16 residues. With 3 bases removed from V and 4 bases from J, the gap between germline ends came to 16 bases. Per germline, CDR1 KGHDR and CDR2 SFDVKD. The CDR3 nucleotides are TGTGCCACCAGTGATGCGCCACCCCTAGGTTCAGATACGCAGTATTTT. Its protein is CATSDAPPLGSDTQYF.

The V and J genes are TRBV4-1 and TRBJ2-3; the match to TRBD2 covers 9 bases. CDR3 length: 19 amino acids. V lost 1 base to trimming and J lost 7 bases; unmatched junction nucleotides: 18. Germline lookup yields CDR1 MGHRA and CDR2 YSYEKL. The CDR3 loop reads CASSQGVLGGGAVGHTQYF. The CDR3 DNA reads TGCGCCAGCAGCCAAGGGGTCCTGGGCGGGGGGGCGGTTGGACATACGCAGTATTTT.

The rearrangement links TRBV11-3 to TRBJ1-4; TRBD1 is a possible D gene (5 bases). The CDR3 is made up of 18 amino acids. With 4 bases removed from V and 2 bases from J, the gap between germline ends came to 20 bases. The germline V gene encodes CDR1 SGHNT and CDR2 YENEEA. The CDR3 here is CASSSTRDGLLTNEKLFF. CDR3 DNA sequence: TGTGCCAGCAGCTCAACCCGGGACGGACTACTGACTAATGAAAAACTGTTTTTT.

This rearrangement joins TRBV5-1 to TRBJ2-7; 7 positions match TRBD1. Trimming at V came to 3 bases and at J to 4 bases, leaving 16 bases not matched to a gene. Looked up from germline, CDR1 is SGHRS and CDR2 is YFSETQ. The CDR3 covers 17 residues. The CDR3 region is CASSSTTKSGQVYEQYF. The DNA of the CDR3 is TGCGCCAGCAGCTCCACCACCAAATCCGGACAGGTTTACGAGCAGTACTTC.

This chain links TRBV7-3 with TRBJ2-2, with 8 bases aligning to TRBD1. Germline V gene data show CDR1 as SGHTA and CDR2 as FQGTGA. The CDR3 runs to 17 residues. The V and J ends lost 4 bases and 5 bases, in that order; junction bases with no gene match: 12. The CDR3 is CASSSSGTGLGTGELFF. CDR3 DNA sequence: TGTGCCAGCAGCTCATCCGGGACAGGTCTAGGAACCGGGGAGCTGTTTTTT. Full variable domain (outside the CDR3, taken from reference TRBV7-3 and TRBJ2-2): GAGVSQTPSNKVTEKGKYVELRCDPISGHTALYWYRQSLGQGPEFLIYFQGTGAADDSGLPNDRFFAVRPEGSVSTLKIQRTERGDSAVYLCASSSSGTGLGTGELFFGEGSRLTVL.

The V gene is TRBV7-9, the J gene TRBJ2-7; 7 bases are shared with TRBD1. The CDR3 contains 16 residues. V gave up 5 bases and J gave up 0 bases; unmatched junction bases: 10. Germline loops: CDR1 SEHNR, CDR2 FQNEAQ (reference sequence). The DNA of the CDR3 is TGTGCCAGCAGCCAATGGACAGGAATGAGCTCCTACGAGCAGTACTTC. It codes for CASSQWTGMSSYEQYF.

The chain couples TRBV12-5 to TRBJ2-7; D gene unclear. The length of the CDR3 is 20 residues. Germline V gene data show CDR1 as LGHNT and CDR2 as FRNRAP. V lost 0 bases to trimming and J lost 4 bases, with 28 bases between them. CDR3 protein: CASGLVPPARGLVLLYEQYF. The CDR3 DNA follows: TGTGCTAGTGGTTTGGTACCCCCCGCCCGCGGTTTGGTACTTTTGTACGAGCAGTACTTC. Full variable domain (missing parts from reference TRBV12-5 and TRBJ2-7): DARVTQTPRHKVTEMGQEVTMRCQPILGHNTVFWYRQTMMQGLELLAYFRNRAPLDDSGMPKDRFSAEMPDATLATLKIQPSEPRDSAVYFCASGLVPPARGLVLLYEQYFGPGTRLTVT.

The chain carries TRBV20-1 and TRBJ1-4, with D possibly being TRBD1 (6 bases). With 3 bases removed from V and 5 bases from J, the gap between germline ends came to 13 bases. Germline CDR1 reads DFQATT; CDR2 reads SNEGSKA (reference sequence). The CDR3 totals 14 residues. The CDR3 loop is CSASPQGPNEKLFF. The CDR3 DNA reads as TGCAGTGCTAGTCCCCAGGGGCCGAATGAAAAACTGTTTTTT.

The chain links TRBV19 to TRBJ1-6; TRBD1 matches 10 bases. V dropped 9 bases and J dropped 9; count of bases not matched to a gene: 5. Per germline, CDR1 LNHDA and CDR2 SQIVND (reference sequence). This CDR3 has 13 residues. DNA of the CDR3: TGTGCCAGCCGGGACAGGGGTTTTTCACCCCTCCACTTT. Translating gives CASRDRGFSPLHF.

V is TRBV5-5 and J is TRBJ2-5; 7 nucleotides match TRBD2. V shed 0 bases, J shed 4 bases, and the junction held 3 bases outside the gene matches. The CDR3 is made up of 14 amino acids. The germline CDR1 and CDR2 sequences are SGHKS and YYEKEE (reference sequence). This chain's CDR3 is CASSLASGGETQYF. The CDR3 nucleotides are TGTGCCAGCAGCTTGGCTTCGGGGGGAGAGACCCAGTACTTC. Complete variable domain (other parts from reference TRBV5-5 and TRBJ2-5): DAGVTQSPTHLIKTRGQQVTLRCSPISGHKSVSWYQQVLGQGPQFIFQYYEKEERGRGNFPDRFSARQFPNYSSELNVNALLLGDSALYLCASSLASGGETQYFGPGTRLLVL.

The CDR3 nucleotides are TGTGCCAGCAGCTTAGATAGCGGGGTCTACGAGCAGTACTTC. This codes for CASSLDSGVYEQYF. The chain employs TRBV7-2 and TRBJ2-7; TRBD2 matches 8 bases. This CDR3 has 14 residues. The J segment lost 3 bases and the V segment lost 1 base, leaving 2 bases of the junction unmatched. Germline CDR1 reads SGHTA; CDR2 reads FQGNSA.

The chain employs TRBV7-2 and TRBJ2-7, with TRBD2 identical over 12 bases. Germline CDR1 SGHTA, CDR2 FQGNSA. Trimming at V came to 3 bases and at J to 3 bases, leaving 3 bases not matched to a gene. The length of the CDR3 is 15 residues. The DNA for the CDR3 is TGTGCCAGCAGCTTGCTAGCGGGGGGGGTCTACGAGCAGTACTTC. Residues: CASSLLAGGVYEQYF.

The chain employs TRBV13 and TRBJ2-3; 8 positions match TRBD2. The ends lost 8 bases at V and 2 bases at J; junction bases unmatched: 9. The CDR3 runs 15 residues. The germline V gene encodes CDR1 PRHDT and CDR2 FYEKMQ (reference sequence). The CDR3 nucleotides are TGTGCCAGCCAAAGGGCGGGGGGCCCCACAGATACGCAGTATTTT. The encoded protein is CASQRAGGPTDTQYF.

V and J are TRBV11-3 and TRBJ2-7; 8 bases agree with TRBD1. The CDR3 has 15 residues. Trimming took 1 base from V and 0 from J; bases not matched to a gene: 2. CDR1 and CDR2 (germline): SGHNT, YENEEA. CDR3 coding DNA: TGTGCCAGCAGCTTAGGGACAGGGATCTCCTACGAGCAGTACTTC. This sequence encodes CASSLGTGISYEQYF.

V and J are TRBV19 and TRBJ1-2; D might be TRBD1 (6 bases). V lost 4 bases, J lost 6 bases, and 15 bases lay in between. CDR3 length: 14 amino acids. Germline loops: CDR1 LNHDA, CDR2 SQIVND (reference sequence). DNA for the CDR3: TGTGCCAGTAGTACAAACGGGGGGCCGGATGGCTACACCTTC. This gives the protein CASSTNGGPDGYTF.

This clone has a single count. The chain's CDR3 is CASSQGQVNYGYTF. The CDR3 bases are TGCGCCAGCAGCCAAGGGCAGGTAAACTATGGCTACACCTTC. The chain is built from TRBV4-1 and TRBJ1-2, with D uncertain. V shed 1 base and J shed 2 bases, with 8 bases lying between them. This CDR3 contains 14 residues. Germline V gene sequence: CDR1 MGHRA, CDR2 YSYEKL.

This chain connects TRBV12-3 or TRBV12-4 to TRBJ2-5, with a possible D match to TRBD2 (5 bases). This CDR3 is built from 13 residues. Trimming cost V 7 bases and J 1 base, with 10 bases left between them. For the CDR3, the DNA is TGTGCCAGCACCGAGGGCACCCAAGAGACCCAGTACTTC. This gives the protein CASTEGTQETQYF.

The V call is TRBV9, the J call TRBJ2-3; 8 bases agree with TRBD1. CDR1 is SGDLS, CDR2 YYNGEE, per germline. With V trimmed by 2 bases and J by 3 bases, 5 bases remained unmatched. The CDR3 runs to 15 residues. This CDR3 is CASSVAGGSTDTQYF. CDR3 bases: TGTGCCAGCAGCGTGGCAGGGGGCAGTACAGATACGCAGTATTTT.

The chain links TRBV4-1 to TRBJ2-2; TRBD1 is a possible D gene (6 bases). This CDR3 comprises 17 residues. V dropped 1 base and J dropped 0 bases, with 12 bases sitting between them. Germline V gene lookup returns CDR1 MGHRA and CDR2 YSYEKL. The chain's CDR3 is CASSQVFTGSNTGELFF. The CDR3 DNA sequence: TGCGCCAGCAGCCAAGTTTTCACAGGGTCGAACACCGGGGAGCTGTTTTTT.

J is TRBJ1-1 and V is TRBV7-9, with 7 positions matching TRBD1. The germline gives CDR1 SEHNR, CDR2 FQNEAQ (reference sequence). J lost 0 bases, V lost 5 bases, and 9 bases had no gene match. The CDR3 covers 16 residues. This CDR3 is CASSAPRGSVNTEAFF. The CDR3 bases are TGTGCCAGCAGCGCCCCCAGGGGGTCCGTGAACACTGAAGCTTTCTTT.

The chain is built from TRBV5-1 and TRBJ2-3, with 11 bases aligning to TRBD2. The J segment lost 5 bases and the V segment lost 6 bases, leaving 11 bases of the junction unmatched. The CDR3 runs 16 residues. Germline assignment: CDR1 SGHRS and CDR2 YFSETQ. The CDR3 bases are TGCGCCAGCACCTCATTAGCGGGGGGGCAGGAAGATACGCAGTATTTT. Translating gives CASTSLAGGQEDTQYF.

This clone has a handful of counts. The V call is TRBV30, the J call TRBJ1-6; D possibly corresponds to TRBD1 (6 bases). The CDR3 has 17 amino acids. V was clipped by 1 base and J by 8 bases, with 21 bases between them. Germline V gene sequence: CDR1 GTSNPN, CDR2 SVGIG (reference sequence). The CDR3 DNA reads TGTGCCTGGAGTGGACCTCGTATTACAGGGCTACATTCACCCCTCCACTTT. Amino acids: CAWSGPRITGLHSPLHF. Looking up the rest from reference TRBV30 and TRBJ1-6 gives the full variable domain: SQTIHQWPATLVQPVGSPLSLECTVEGTSNPNLYWYRQAAGRGLQLLFYSVGIGQISSEVPQNLSASRPQDRQFILSSKKLLLSDSGFYLCAWSGPRITGLHSPLHFGNGTRLTVT.

The sample holds a few counts of this clone. The rearrangement uses TRBV9 and TRBJ2-7; 8 bases map to TRBD2. V dropped 4 bases and J dropped 5; count of bases not matched to a gene: 2. The CDR3 contains 12 residues. CDR1 is SGDLS, CDR2 YYNGEE, per germline. Here the CDR3 DNA reads TGTGCCAGCAGCCCGGGGGGGGACGAGCAGTACTTC. Amino acid sequence: CASSPGGDEQYF.

The V and J genes are TRBV4-1 and TRBJ2-3, with 7 bases aligning to TRBD1. The length of the CDR3 is 18 residues. From germline, CDR1 is MGHRA and CDR2 YSYEKL. The V gene end was trimmed by 0 bases and the J gene end by 2 bases; junction bases not matched to a gene: 11. The CDR3 coding sequence is TGCGCCAGCAGCCAAGATTCGACAGGGCAAGGGCCCACAGATACGCAGTATTTT. Protein product: CASSQDSTGQGPTDTQYF.

This clone was recorded a few times. CDR3 bases: TGCGCCAGCACACAGGGGGCTTACGGTAACACCATATATTTT. Translated, it gives CASTQGAYGNTIYF. The rearrangement joins TRBV10-1 to TRBJ1-3, with 9 bases that match TRBD1. The CDR3 runs to 14 residues. CDR1 and CDR2 (germline): WNHNN, SYGVQD (reference sequence). V was pared by 7 bases and J by 7 bases, with 8 bases of the junction left unmatched.

The chain employs TRBV9 and TRBJ2-1; 8 bases agree with TRBD2. Germline trimming cut 0 bases from V and 4 bases from J; bases unmatched to any gene: 3. The CDR3 totals 15 residues. Germline CDR1 SGDLS, CDR2 YYNGEE. The CDR3 DNA sequence: TGTGCCAGCAGCGTAGAGGTAGCGGGGTACAATGAGCAGTTCTTC. Translated: CASSVEVAGYNEQFF.

The CDR3: CASSQGAGGYTF. In DNA, the CDR3 is TGTGCCAGCAGTCAGGGGGCGGGTGGCTACACCTTC. This chain uses TRBV6-5 with TRBJ1-2; TRBD1 matches 8 bases. The CDR3 runs 12 residues. In germline, CDR1 is MNHEY, CDR2 SVGAGI. Trimming cost V 5 bases and J 7 bases; bases outside gene matches: 3.